The 24 T cell receptor beta chains below all came from one sample that was sequenced in a study of blood T cell repertoires in COVID-19. The method was immunoSEQ multiplex PCR; TCRdb's version includes in-frame clones alone and lacks a portion of them. The profile shows almost 350,000 clones, approximately 89% of them singletons. The sample consisted of peripheral blood. The receptors shown here come from a woman in her sixties with COVID-19, enrolled during active disease.

The CDR3 is CASSLVGRGETQYF. The CDR3 DNA reads as TGTGCCAGCAGCTTGGTAGGGCGGGGGGAGACCCAGTACTTC. The V call is TRBV5-6, the J call TRBJ2-5; 7 positions match TRBD2. V lost 0 bases, J lost 5 bases, and 4 bases stayed unmatched. CDR3 length equals 14 residues. Germline CDR1 reads SGHDT; CDR2 reads YYEEEE.

The V and J genes are TRBV18 and TRBJ2-7; tentatively, D is TRBD1 (6 bases). The germline V gene has CDR1 KGHSH and CDR2 LQKENI. Trimming cost V 3 bases and J 2 bases, with 17 bases left between them. The CDR3 extends over 16 amino acids. The CDR3 reads CASSPGAPGETYEQYF. CDR3 DNA sequence: TGTGCCAGCTCACCGGGGGCGCCAGGGGAGACCTACGAGCAGTACTTC.

This chain links TRBV14 with TRBJ1-1, with D hard to call. V was pared by 3 bases and J by 0 bases, with 5 bases between. The CDR3 has 13 amino acids. From germline, CDR1 is SGHDN and CDR2 FVKESK. This CDR3 reads CASSQYMNTEAFF. In nucleotides, the CDR3 is TGTGCCAGCAGCCAGTACATGAACACTGAAGCTTTCTTT. Full variable domain (missing parts from reference TRBV14 and TRBJ1-1): EAGVTQFPSHSVIEKGQTVTLRCDPISGHDNLYWYRRVMGKEIKFLLHFVKESKQDESGMPNNRFLAERTGGTYSTLKVQPAELEDSGVYFCASSQYMNTEAFFGQGTRLTVV.

V is TRBV19 and J is TRBJ1-1; D unresolved. The CDR3 contains 17 residues. V lost 5 bases and J 5 bases, leaving 24 bases between the germline ends. Germline CDR1 and CDR2: LNHDA and SQIVND (reference sequence). This chain's CDR3 is CASSPRGNAGRGTEAFF. CDR3 DNA sequence: TGTGCCAGTAGTCCACGCGGTAATGCTGGTAGAGGGACTGAAGCTTTCTTT.

The V call is TRBV5-1, the J call TRBJ1-6; 9 nucleotides line up with TRBD1. Germline V CDR1 and CDR2: SGHRS, YFSETQ. V dropped 0 bases and J dropped 7; count of bases not matched to a gene: 5. The CDR3 is made up of 16 amino acids. Here the CDR3 reads CASSLGPGQGNSPLHF. For the CDR3, the DNA is TGCGCCAGCAGCTTGGGGCCGGGACAGGGAAATTCACCCCTCCACTTT.

The chain links TRBV28 to TRBJ1-1, with no clear D. V lost 5 bases to trimming and J lost 3 bases, with 10 bases between them. The CDR3 length is 13 residues. Germline CDR1 MDHEN, CDR2 SYDVKM. CDR3 loop: CASSRAPDTEAFF. The CDR3 DNA reads as TGTGCCAGCAGTAGAGCCCCGGACACTGAAGCTTTCTTT.

The chain couples TRBV7-3 to TRBJ2-2; D gene unclear. The CDR3 loop spans 13 amino acids. From germline, CDR1 is SGHTA and CDR2 FQGTGA. V lost 3 bases and J lost 7, with 9 bases in between. This CDR3 is CASSFSVVGELFF. The CDR3 DNA follows: TGTGCCAGCAGCTTTTCAGTGGTCGGGGAGCTGTTTTTT.

The J gene is TRBJ2-5, the V gene TRBV6-2 or TRBV6-3, with D possibly matching TRBD1 (5 bases). Germline V CDR1 and CDR2: MNHEY, SVGEGT. The V end was cut by 3 bases, the J end by 5 bases, with 19 bases between. The CDR3 consists of 16 residues. In DNA form, the CDR3 reads TGTGCCAGCAGTTATTCCGGGCAGGGTTTTTGGGAGACCCAGTACTTC. This gives the protein CASSYSGQGFWETQYF.

This clone was found once. The genes are TRBV4-2 and TRBJ2-1; TRBD1 is a possible D gene (6 bases). The CDR3 consists of 15 residues. V shed 4 bases and J shed 3 bases, with 13 bases lying between them. Per the germline V gene, CDR1 is LGHNA and CDR2 is YNFKEQ. CDR3 sequence reads: CASSPTGYGYNEQFF. CDR3 bases: TGTGCCAGCAGCCCCACAGGGTACGGCTACAATGAGCAGTTCTTC.

The chain has TRBV21-1 and TRBJ2-6; the table's D call, TRBD1, has no DNA check behind it. TRBV21-1 represents a pseudogene. The CDR3 contains 19 residues. The CDR3 nucleotides are TGTGCCAGCAGCAAATGTAAACAGGGGGCTAGGTCTGGGGCCAACGTCCTGACTTTC. Encoded protein: CASSKCKQGARSGANVLTF.

This clone was counted only a few times. The rearrangement links TRBV11-2 to TRBJ2-1, with D unclear. The CDR3 runs 15 residues. CDR1 and CDR2 from the germline V gene are SGHAT and FQNNGV. Trimming took 1 base from V and 3 from J, leaving 10 bases between them. CDR3 nucleotides: TGTGCCAGCAGCTTAGTTGCCAGCGACTACAATGAGCAGTTCTTC. Protein sequence: CASSLVASDYNEQFF.

V and J are TRBV3-1 (or the pseudogene TRBV3-2) and TRBJ2-5; 15 bases line up with TRBD2. Losses at the gene ends were 1 base for V and 3 bases for J; bases not matched to a gene: 15. CDR1 is LGHDT, CDR2 YNNKEL, per germline (reference sequence). There are 21 residues in the CDR3. CDR3 protein: CASSQVRPREGLAGGKETQYF. CDR3 coding DNA: TGTGCCAGCAGCCAAGTCCGCCCACGTGAGGGACTAGCGGGGGGCAAAGAGACCCAGTACTTC.

CDR3 DNA sequence: TGTGCCAGCAGCCTGACCAGACTAGAAATATTAGCCACCGGGGAGCTGTTTTTT. Encoded protein: CASSLTRLEILATGELFF. The chain uses TRBV7-9 and TRBJ2-2; weak D call: TRBD2 (6 bases). V was cut by 5 bases and J by 4 bases, with 23 bases left in between. This CDR3 has 18 residues. Germline V gene sequence: CDR1 SEHNR, CDR2 FQNEAQ (reference sequence).

The genes are TRBV5-1 and TRBJ2-1; tentative D call: TRBD1 (5 bases). The length of the CDR3 is 14 residues. CDR1 is SGHRS and CDR2 is YFSETQ in the germline V gene. The germline V and J ends were trimmed by 1 base and 9 bases, with 14 bases remaining between them. CDR3 bases: TGCGCCAGCAGCTTGATGAGTGGGGCGAGTGAGCAGTTCTTC. As protein: CASSLMSGASEQFF.

V and J are TRBV5-1 and TRBJ1-5; no reliable D call. Looked up from germline, CDR1 is SGHRS and CDR2 is YFSETQ. Trimming pared 0 bases from V and 0 bases from J, leaving 7 bases between. CDR3 length: 15 residues. The CDR3 DNA is TGCGCCAGCAGCTTGGATGGCAGTAGCAATCAGCCCCAGCATTTT. Translation gives CASSLDGSSNQPQHF. The entire variable domain, with the rest obtained from reference TRBV5-1 and TRBJ1-5, is as follows: KAGVTQTPRYLIKTRGQQVTLSCSPISGHRSVSWYQQTPGQGLQFLFEYFSETQRNKGNFPGRFSGRQFSNSRSEMNVSTLELGDSALYLCASSLDGSSNQPQHFGDGTRLSIL.

V is TRBV11-3 and J is TRBJ1-3; tentatively, D is TRBD1 (5 bases). CDR3 length: 19 amino acids. Germline CDR1 SGHNT, CDR2 YENEEA. V was trimmed by 0 bases and J by 0 bases, leaving 18 bases between them. In DNA form, the CDR3 reads TGTGCCAGCAGCTTAGATGGAATGGGGACTCCAGACTCTGGAAACACCATATATTTT. Its translation: CASSLDGMGTPDSGNTIYF.

V is TRBV12-5 and J is TRBJ2-2; TRBD1 matches at 10 bases. V gave up 1 base and J gave up 6 bases; unmatched junction bases: 2. Germline CDR1 reads LGHNT; CDR2 reads FRNRAP. The length of the CDR3 is 15 residues. The CDR3, as DNA: TGTGCTAGTGGTTTGGGACAGGGGGCCGCCGGGGAGCTGTTTTTT. It translates to CASGLGQGAAGELFF.

The chain uses TRBV3-1 (or the pseudogene TRBV3-2) and TRBJ1-2; possibly TRBD1 for D (5 bases). Germline loops: CDR1 LGHDT, CDR2 YNNKEL (reference sequence). Trimming cost V 1 base and J 8 bases, with 20 bases left between them. CDR3 size: 16 residues. The CDR3 DNA is TGTGCCAGCAGCCAAGGCCCTACAGGATACCTATGGGGCTACACCTTC. Amino acid sequence: CASSQGPTGYLWGYTF.

The rearrangement joins TRBV7-9 to TRBJ1-6; D unresolved. Germline V gene sequence: CDR1 SEHNR, CDR2 FQNEAQ (reference sequence). Between the trimmed V and J ends, which lost 1 base and 8 bases, there was a span of 3 bases. The CDR3 runs to 12 residues. The CDR3 DNA sequence: TGTGCCAGCAGCTTAGAGCATTCACCCCTCCACTTT. Translating it yields CASSLEHSPLHF.

V is TRBV6-6 and J is TRBJ2-7; 9 nucleotides line up with TRBD1. The CDR3 totals 12 residues. The germline V gene has CDR1 MNHNY and CDR2 SVGAGI (reference sequence). Losses at the gene ends were 10 bases for V and 2 bases for J; bases not matched to a gene: 3. CDR3 bases: TGTGCCACCTGGGACAGGGCCTACGAGCAGTACTTC. Encoded protein: CATWDRAYEQYF.

The chain recombines TRBV7-3 with TRBJ1-1; D possibly corresponds to TRBD1 (6 bases). V lost 5 bases, J lost 0 bases, and 16 bases lay in between. The CDR3 has 16 residues. CDR1 is SGHTA and CDR2 is FQGTGA in the germline V gene. CDR3 sequence: CASSPSTGLMNTEAFF. The CDR3 DNA is TGTGCCAGCAGCCCGTCGACAGGCCTCATGAACACTGAAGCTTTCTTT.

This chain uses TRBV6-1 with TRBJ2-7; 9 positions agree with TRBD1. Trimming cost V 7 bases and J 0 bases; bases outside gene matches: 4. The CDR3 has 14 residues. Germline CDR1 reads MNHNS; CDR2 reads SASEGT. This chain's CDR3 is CASTDRGSSYEQYF. CDR3 in DNA: TGTGCCAGCACCGACAGGGGGAGCTCCTACGAGCAGTACTTC.

The chain is built from TRBV28 and TRBJ1-3; 7 bases line up with TRBD1. J gave up 4 bases and V 6 bases, and 12 bases lay outside the gene matches. The CDR3 loop spans 16 amino acids. The V gene's germline CDR1 is MDHEN and CDR2 SYDVKM. In nucleotides, the CDR3 is TGTGCCAGCAGCCGAACGTGGGACAGTGTAGGAAACACCATATATTTT. Its translation: CASSRTWDSVGNTIYF.

The chain links TRBV15 to TRBJ2-3; 10 bases are a match to TRBD2. V shed 0 bases and J 1 base; nucleotides not matched to a gene: 10. The CDR3 has 19 residues. In germline, CDR1 is LNHNV, CDR2 YYDKDF (reference sequence). DNA of the CDR3: TGTGCCACCAGCAGAGATAGGAGCGGGGGGGCTATGGGCACAGATACGCAGTATTTT. The encoded protein is CATSRDRSGGAMGTDTQYF.